This T cell receptor beta chain was profiled in a study of T-cell memory formation after mild COVID-19. For the study at large: Largely donor-specific TCR clusters were found. General study findings and limits: CD4+ contracting clones lay mainly in CM and EM, CD8+ ones in EMRA. The appearance of some responding clones in pre-infection memory suggested that cross-reactive memory joined. Nothing confirmed that second-wave clones peaking on day 37 were specific for SARS-CoV-2.

This CDR3 region has 15 residues. Germline values: CDR1 SEHNR, CDR2 FQNEAQ (reference sequence). Trimming took 5 bases from V and 0 from J; bases not matched to a gene: 5. This clonotype was counted a few times. As yet, its antigen is unknown. One entry per CDR3 protein results from TCRdb running MiXCR on the 5' RACE reads. The repertoire has about 82,000 distinct CDR3 sequences, roughly 13% of them found once; the top ten carry around two fifths. The receptor's source is a man younger than 30 who had mild COVID-19 (a few samples of this study predate the infection). Cell type and time point are not known. The V call is TRBV7-9, the J call TRBJ2-7; 9 nucleotides line up with TRBD1. The specimen was PBMCs or a T cell subset sorted from them (not recorded which). CDR3 sequence (DNA): TGTGCCAGCAGCACCGGGACAGGGAGCTCCTACGAGCAGTACGTC. Protein sequence: CASSTGTGSSYEQYV.